This T cell receptor (beta chain) came from a study of blood T cells in healthy people across ages (dated by TCRdb to 2015 to 2017). For the wider study: In model experiments, roughly one uniquely barcoded TCR beta cDNA molecule per two T cells was captured by template switching. To track age-related changes in TCR beta repertoire diversity, the study relied on deep sequencing normalized with unique cDNA molecular identifiers. To avoid experimental bias, donors of different ages were distributed randomly across sequencing lanes. Two additional independent replicas of 1 million unique cDNA reads from the same blood draw were analyzed for two donors (one aged 18 to 30 and one aged 80 or older). Four age groups were formed from the donors: young (average approximately 16 years), middle-aged (around 37), aged (roughly 58) and long-lived (less than 85).

Library method: 5' RACE. The sequencing machine was an Illumina HiSeq 2500. The second PCR ran for roughly 7 to 12 cycles and used a J-beta primer mix along with a sample-barcoded 5' primer. A unique molecular identifier was introduced onto each TCR beta cDNA molecule by a template-switch 5' adaptor carrying 12 random nucleotides. At least 2.5 million CDR3-containing paired-end reads were obtained from each sample. The Mint cDNA synthesis kit, primed by a TRBC-specific oligonucleotide, was used to synthesize first-strand cDNA from all RNA. All cDNA was treated with uracil-DNA glycosylase and then went through a first 18-cycle PCR with the universal primers M1SS and BC2_uni_R. The source study handled its data this way. For normalization, 1 million high-quality reads, each with a distinct molecular identifier, were randomly selected from each sample. Instead of being binned into consensus sequences, reads that shared molecular identifiers were thrown out. MiTCR, set to a Q25 quality threshold and the strictest error-elimination algorithm, was used for CDR3 identification, clonotype clustering and error correction. A nonparametric unseen species model with Euler transformation was used to estimate a lower bound on total TCR beta diversity. The public sequencing data were trimmed at Q25 with fastp and processed into clonotypes with MiXCR by TCRdb, which kept only in-frame beta chains. When rows share a CDR3 protein, they turn into one entry using the most common DNA and genes. V and J calls and clone size were set by TCRdb, not the authors. The sample table shows about a million distinct CDR3 sequences, and about 48% are seen once. The ten largest account for roughly an eighth of the sample.

What the work shows at the level of the full study, not this receptor alone: The percentage of naive T cells measured by flow cytometry correlated strongly with observed TCR beta diversity. Compared with the aged group, the long-lived group had more naive CD4+ T cells, fewer expanded clones and increased TCR diversity, a pattern suggesting age selection. Conclusive comparison of naive and antigen-experienced compartments was prevented by the profiling of bulk unsorted PBMCs. Observed TCR beta diversity per million T cells fell roughly linearly with age, and a significant reduction was already apparent by age around 36. Estimates of total diversity based on one million sequenced T cells were regarded as lower bounds and as underestimates. Donor CMV infection status was unknown, potentially confounding age-related changes in expanded clonotypes.

Compared with germline, V lacks 6 bases and J lacks 7 bases; bases without a gene match: 9. CDR3 length: 15 amino acids, cysteine to phenylalanine. The retained sequence is limited to the CDR3, 45 bases, with the frame set at the first base. With regard to this clonotype: The clone's antigen remains unknown. The record has no base qualities; no much larger clone is one base away.

The 39 donors, aged roughly 6 to 95 years, were systemically healthy Caucasian individuals from Russia. About 9.8 milliliters of peripheral blood were drawn from each donor into EDTA-treated Vacutainer tubes. Ficoll-Paque density-gradient centrifugation was used to isolate PBMCs, with at least 6.5 million per sample. Trizol reagent was used to extract total RNA from PBMCs, with at least 5.5 micrograms per sample. Naive CD45RAhigh/CD27high T cell percentages were measured by flow cytometry on a PBMC aliquot from every donor. The sequence links TRBV12-3 or TRBV12-4 to TRBJ2-2; 9 bases in the middle match TRBD1. The material sequenced was blood. The receptor was derived from a man aged 25-45 years in good health. The CDR3 is CASRRTGAVSGELFF. DNA sequence: TGTGCCAGCAGGCGGACAGGGGCGGTTAGCGGGGAGCTGTTTTTT.